This entry lists 19 T cell receptor beta chains sequenced from one sample in a study of blood T cells in healthy people across ages. Then a second PCR, running roughly 6 to 12 cycles, was carried out with a sample-barcoded 5' primer and a J-beta primer mix. TCRdb processed the 5' RACE reads anew with MiXCR; each CDR3 protein has one entry. The data contain hundreds of thousands of distinct CDR3 sequences, approximately 50% of them singletons. Sequenced sample: blood. Receptor source: a woman between 55 and 75 years old in good health.

The V and J genes are TRBV20-1 and TRBJ1-2; TRBD1 is a possible D gene (6 bases). There are 14 residues in the CDR3. The ends were cut back, 3 bases at V and 6 bases at J, with 17 bases in the middle. CDR1 DFQATT and CDR2 SNEGSKA come from the germline V gene (reference sequence). This chain's CDR3 is CSASYQGLRNGYTF. CDR3 bases: TGCAGTGCTAGCTACCAGGGGCTGAGGAATGGCTACACCTTC.

V is TRBV28 and J is TRBJ2-5; D is ambiguous. Deletions cut 5 bases from V and 4 bases from J, with 11 bases between. The germline V gene encodes CDR1 MDHEN and CDR2 SYDVKM. The CDR3 totals 13 residues. CDR3 coding DNA: TGTGCCAGCAGTGTAACAGTCCGAGAGACCCAGTACTTC. Translating gives CASSVTVRETQYF.

This clonotype was seen at least ten times. The chain is built from TRBV28 and TRBJ2-7; D not certain. Trimming removed 3 bases at V and 6 bases at J, with 6 bases between. The CDR3 consists of 11 residues. CDR1 MDHEN and CDR2 SYDVKM come from the germline V gene. CDR3 region: CASSLGREQYF. The CDR3 coding sequence is TGTGCCAGCAGTTTGGGTCGCGAGCAGTACTTC.

This clonotype was seen a single time. The chain recombines TRBV18 with TRBJ2-3, with a weak D call TRBD1 (6 bases). Looked up from germline, CDR1 is KGHSH and CDR2 is LQKENI. There are 13 residues in the CDR3. Trimming took off 6 bases at V and 6 bases at J, with 13 bases between the two ends. The chain's CDR3 is CASSQDSSDTQYF. The DNA of the CDR3 is TGTGCCAGCTCCCAGGACAGTTCGGATACGCAGTATTTT. The entire variable domain, with the rest obtained from reference TRBV18 and TRBJ2-3, is as follows: NAGVMQNPRHLVRRRGQEARLRCSPMKGHSHVYWYRQLPEEGLKFMVYLQKENIIDESGMPKERFSAEFPKEGPSILRIQQVVRGDSAAYFCASSQDSSDTQYFGPGTRLTVL.

This clonotype appeared once. The chain recombines TRBV10-3 with TRBJ2-1; 8 nucleotides line up with TRBD2. The ends lost 10 bases at V and 1 base at J; junction bases unmatched: 15. The V gene's germline CDR1 is ENHRY and CDR2 SYGVKD. The CDR3 totals 17 residues. In nucleotides, the CDR3 is TGTGCCACTGCTCGACTTAGCGGGAAGGTGTCCTACAATGAGCAGTTCTTC. It is translated as CATARLSGKVSYNEQFF.

This clonotype was seen at least ten times. The rearrangement uses TRBV20-1 and TRBJ2-5, with TRBD2 matching 9 bases. Germline V gene sequence: CDR1 DFQATT, CDR2 SNEGSKA (reference sequence). The CDR3 loop spans 15 amino acids. J lost 5 bases, V lost 6 bases, and 13 bases had no gene match. CDR3 nucleotides: TGCAGTGCCGACCCCCCTAGCGGGAATCTCGAGACCCAGTACTTC. It encodes CSADPPSGNLETQYF.

Many counts were recorded for this clonotype. The chain is built from TRBV29-1 and TRBJ2-5; TRBD1 aligns across 7 bases. Germline V gene sequence: CDR1 SQVTM, CDR2 ANQGSEA. V dropped 7 bases and J dropped 0; count of bases not matched to a gene: 2. The CDR3 length is 12 residues. The CDR3: CSAGQHQETQYF. CDR3 sequence (DNA): TGCAGCGCGGGACAGCACCAAGAGACCCAGTACTTC.

To note about this clonotype: The junction shows a germline mismatch at one end, possibly a read error. The chain couples TRBV6-2 or TRBV6-3 to TRBJ2-4, with a weak D call TRBD1 (6 bases). This CDR3 is 12 amino acids long. Germline V gives CDR1 MNHEY, CDR2 SVGEGT. CDR3 residues: CAGSFEGDTQYF. The CDR3 DNA sequence: TGTGCCGGCAGTTTCGAGGGGGACACTCAGTACTTC.

This clonotype is a singleton in its sample. The chain has TRBV27 and TRBJ2-1, with a possible D match to TRBD2 (5 bases). This CDR3 spans 16 amino acids. V was trimmed by 3 bases and J by 3 bases, leaving 15 bases between them. Germline CDR1 reads MNHEY; CDR2 reads SMNVEV (reference sequence). CDR3 in DNA: TGTGCCAGCAGTTTTCAGCCAGCGGAGTTCTACAATGAGCAGTTCTTC. It codes for CASSFQPAEFYNEQFF.

This clonotype was observed a handful of times. This may come from a read error, since a much larger clone is one base off. This rearrangement joins TRBV6-2 or TRBV6-3 to TRBJ2-7; 10 nucleotides match TRBD2. The CDR3 loop spans 17 amino acids. The ends lost 2 bases at V and 2 bases at J; junction bases unmatched: 9. CDR1 is MNHEY, CDR2 SVGEGT, per germline. The CDR3 region is CASSYIFGLAEAYEQYF. In DNA form, the CDR3 reads TGTGCCAGCAGTTACATATTCGGACTAGCGGAAGCCTACGAGCAGTACTTC.

V and J are TRBV18 and TRBJ2-7; 9 bases align to TRBD2. Germline V gene lookup returns CDR1 KGHSH and CDR2 LQKENI. J gave up 4 bases and V 3 bases, and 4 bases lay outside the gene matches. The CDR3 sequence is 14 residues long. The CDR3 loop reads CASSPVAGDYEQYF. CDR3 DNA: TGTGCCAGCTCACCCGTAGCGGGAGATTACGAGCAGTACTTC.

This clonotype was detected only a few times. The chain is built from TRBV20-1 and TRBJ2-7; the match to TRBD1 covers 10 bases. Germline CDR1 reads DFQATT; CDR2 reads SNEGSKA (reference sequence). The CDR3 runs to 15 residues. J was trimmed by 6 bases and V by 2 bases; bases with no gene match: 10. CDR3 sequence reads: CSARPPDRGLGEQYF. Here the CDR3 DNA reads TGCAGTGCTAGACCCCCCGACAGGGGGCTGGGCGAGCAGTACTTC.

This clonotype was seen only a few times. The chain recombines TRBV20-1 with TRBJ2-2; possibly TRBD1 or TRBD2 for D (8 bases each). The germline V gene has CDR1 DFQATT and CDR2 SNEGSKA (reference sequence). The CDR3 has 19 residues. The ends were cut back, 4 bases at V and 4 bases at J, with 28 bases in the middle. The CDR3 loop is CSATGGAASGPSGTGELFF. CDR3 sequence (DNA): TGCAGTGCTACAGGGGGCGCGGCTAGCGGGCCCTCGGGCACCGGGGAGCTGTTTTTT.

V usage is TRBV5-1 and J usage is TRBJ1-4; TRBD1 matches 9 bases. The CDR3 consists of 14 residues. The V and J ends lost 2 bases and 8 bases, in that order; junction bases with no gene match: 4. Germline CDR1 and CDR2: SGHRS and YFSETQ. This chain's CDR3 is CASSLQGAKEKLFF. CDR3 DNA: TGCGCCAGCAGCTTACAGGGGGCGAAAGAAAAACTGTTTTTT.

The CDR3 region is CASSYGTQTYEQYF. Here the CDR3 DNA reads TGTGCCAGCAGCTACGGGACGCAGACCTACGAGCAGTACTTC. V and J are TRBV7-2 and TRBJ2-7; possibly TRBD1 or TRBD2 for D (5 bases each). Germline-derived CDR1 and CDR2 are SGHTA and FQGNSA. This CDR3 comprises 14 residues. Trimming removed 4 bases at V and 2 bases at J, with 12 bases between. The whole variable domain, filled in from reference TRBV7-2 and TRBJ2-7, reads GAGVSQSPSNKVTEKGKDVELRCDPISGHTALYWYRQSLGQGLEFLIYFQGNSAPDKSGLPSDRFSAERTGGSVSTLTIQRTQQEDSAVYLCASSYGTQTYEQYFGPGTRLTVT.

V is TRBV9 and J is TRBJ2-5, with 7 bases lining up with TRBD2. The ends lost 0 bases at V and 4 bases at J; junction bases unmatched: 6. Germline V gene data show CDR1 as SGDLS and CDR2 as YYNGEE. The CDR3 length is 15 residues. The CDR3 DNA reads TGTGCCAGCAGCGTAGGGACTAGTCCGAGAGAGACCCAGTACTTC. Encoded protein: CASSVGTSPRETQYF.

Here the CDR3 DNA reads TGTGCCAGCAGCCAAGAACCCCCCGGACTAGCGGGAGCGCCAAGCACAGATACGCAGTATTTT. It yields the protein CASSQEPPGLAGAPSTDTQYF. The chain couples TRBV3-1 to TRBJ2-3, with 13 bases fitting TRBD2. Per the germline V gene, CDR1 is LGHDT and CDR2 is YNNKEL (reference sequence). Unmatched junction bases numbered 12, after V lost 0 bases and J lost 0 bases. The CDR3 is 21 residues long.

This clonotype occurred many times. The chain is built from TRBV7-2 and TRBJ2-7; TRBD2 is a possible D gene (6 bases). From germline, CDR1 is SGHTA and CDR2 FQGNSA. Trimming took off 1 base at V and 3 bases at J, with 16 bases between the two ends. The CDR3 has 16 amino acids. The CDR3 sequence: CASSLVLSGPNYEQYF. The CDR3, as DNA: TGTGCCAGCAGCTTAGTCTTGAGCGGGCCTAACTACGAGCAGTACTTC.

This clonotype was found a few times. The gene calls are TRBV5-1 and TRBJ2-7; D is perhaps TRBD1 (5 bases). The J call may not be correct, given that the DNA end is closer to TRBJ2-5. Germline V lookup: CDR1 SGHRS, CDR2 YFSETQ. The CDR3 has 14 residues. As DNA, the CDR3 is TGCGCCAGCAGCACAAGCCAGGGCGTGGAGACCCAGTACTTC. Translated, it gives CASSTSQGVETQYF.